This T cell receptor (beta chain) was identified during a study of cytomegalovirus exposure and HLA in healthy donors. In the case of this clone: What it recognizes is unknown.

Assay used: immunoSEQ multiplex PCR; TCRdb lists only in-frame clones, some missing. The table lists some 140,000 clones, roughly 90% of them singletons. After removal of 1 base from V and 7 bases from J, the junction contained 2 bases not matched to a gene. The CDR3 length is 14 residues. The germline V gene has CDR1 MGHRA and CDR2 YSYEKL. General observations from the study: The study recorded 150 to 200 TCR beta chains that were cytomegalovirus-associated. Specificity of three CMV-associated chains for CMV antigens was verified in vitro.

Sequences were obtained from PBMCs. The receptor comes from a man between 18 and 29 years old in good health and CMV-seronegative. The V call is TRBV4-1, the J call TRBJ2-1; TRBD2 matches at 9 bases. CDR3 sequence reads: CASSQGLADNEQFF. The CDR3 coding sequence is TGCGCCAGCAGCCAAGGACTAGCGGATAATGAGCAGTTCTTC.